A selection of T cell receptor beta chains follows, all from one sample in a study of blood T cell repertoires in COVID-19. Produced via immunoSEQ multiplex PCR; TCRdb's table is partial and in-frame only. The sample holds around 150,000 clones, 90% to 95% seen once. The specimen sequenced was peripheral blood. The receptors originated from a woman aged 45-59 years with acute or convalescent COVID-19. The CDR3 runs from the conserved cysteine through the conserved F or W. D genes are given only for firm matches. Clone size appears in some rows only: once, few, many, or a class for an expanded clone.

d_call clone_size j_call v_call cdr3_aa cdr3_nt
TRBD2 once TRBJ2-3 TRBV2 CASRTRTSGVLSTDTQYF TGTGCCAGCAGGACAAGGACTAGCGGGGTCCTAAGCACAGATACGCAGTATTTT
- once TRBJ2-7 TRBV6-2/TRBV6-3 CASSAADYAAPYEQYF TGTGCCAGCAGTGCGGCCGACTATGCAGCTCCCTACGAGCAGTACTTC
- - TRBJ2-7 TRBV2 CASTIRGIISYEQYF TGTGCCAGCACCATTCGGGGGATCATCTCCTACGAGCAGTACTTC
TRBD1 once TRBJ1-1 TRBV2 CAQGDLAEAFF TGTGCCCAGGGGGACCTGGCTGAAGCTTTCTTT
- - TRBJ1-6 TRBV11-2 CASQSLWGVGSPLHF TGTGCCAGCCAATCCCTCTGGGGCGTCGGTTCACCCCTCCACTTT
TRBD1 - TRBJ1-1 TRBV28 CASSFQGRGLTVSTEAFF TGTGCCAGCAGTTTTCAGGGCAGGGGGCTAACAGTCTCTACTGAAGCTTTCTTT
TRBD1 - TRBJ2-7 TRBV15 CATSRERPGTGNYEQYF TGTGCCACCAGCAGAGAACGCCCCGGGACAGGGAACTACGAGCAGTACTTC
TRBD2 - TRBJ2-5 TRBV13 CASRNSGGAGETQYF TGTGCCAGCAGGAATAGCGGGGGGGCCGGAGAGACCCAGTACTTC
TRBD1 - TRBJ1-5 TRBV2 CASRDREGQGNQPQHF TGTGCCAGCCGGGACAGGGAGGGGCAGGGCAATCAGCCCCAGCATTTT
- - TRBJ2-7 TRBV6-2/TRBV6-3 CASSYRVDYEQYF TGTGCCAGCAGTTACCGGGTGGATTACGAGCAGTACTTC
- - TRBJ2-2 TRBV5-6 CASSLVVGQNTGELFF TGTGCCAGCAGCTTGGTCGTCGGACAGAACACCGGGGAGCTGTTTTTT
- - TRBJ1-1 TRBV7-2 CASSLLGSRDMNTEAFF TGTGCCAGCAGCTTATTAGGGTCCAGGGACATGAACACTGAAGCTTTCTTT
- - TRBJ1-5 TRBV7-5 CVRSLAKGQGKGIWNQPQHF TGTGTCAGAAGCTTAGCGAAGGGACAGGGGAAGGGGATTTGGAATCAGCCCCAGCATTTT
TRBD2 - TRBJ2-3 TRBV7-2 CASSLEPSGGSDTQYF TGTGCCAGCAGCTTAGAGCCTAGCGGGGGGTCAGATACGCAGTATTTT